This is a list of T cell receptor beta chains from one sample in a study of CD8 T cells in Susac syndrome. TCRdb reprocessed the immunoSEQ multiplex PCR reads via MiXCR and lists one record per CDR3 protein. The sample consists of some 130,000 distinct CDR3 sequences, roughly 94% of them appearing once. The sequencing sample was made of CD8+ T cells from PBMCs. Every receptor here comes from a human donor with Susac syndrome. Each CDR3 is given with its conserved first and last residue. The D gene is left open where the match is weak.

cdr3_aa: CASSQSSGRYEQYF
j_call: TRBJ2-7
v_call: TRBV14
d_call: TRBD2

cdr3_aa: CASSLGTGGKTEAFF
j_call: TRBJ1-1
v_call: TRBV27
d_call: TRBD1

cdr3_aa: CASSLGMAAFF
j_call: TRBJ1-1
v_call: TRBV12-3/TRBV12-4
d_call: NA

cdr3_aa: CATTHLGRSSYNEQFF
j_call: TRBJ2-1
v_call: TRBV15
d_call: NA

cdr3_aa: CASSSGLADQETQYF
j_call: TRBJ2-5
v_call: TRBV4-1
d_call: TRBD2

cdr3_aa: CASSYHAGQVATFYGYTF
j_call: TRBJ1-2
v_call: TRBV6-2/TRBV6-3
d_call: TRBD1

cdr3_aa: CASSYSVPPRGYTF
j_call: TRBJ1-2
v_call: TRBV6-5
d_call: NA

cdr3_aa: CASPRAGTGANVLTF
j_call: TRBJ2-6
v_call: TRBV11-2
d_call: NA

cdr3_aa: CASTEASGNTIYF
j_call: TRBJ1-3
v_call: TRBV3-1
d_call: NA

cdr3_aa: CASSGTENEKLFF
j_call: TRBJ1-4
v_call: TRBV5-1
d_call: NA

cdr3_aa: CASSSPTTTYYGYTF
j_call: TRBJ1-2
v_call: TRBV12-3/TRBV12-4
d_call: NA

cdr3_aa: CASSFHRTGGVYEQYF
j_call: TRBJ2-7
v_call: TRBV12-3/TRBV12-4
d_call: TRBD1

cdr3_aa: CASSLAGTSGMYEQYF
j_call: TRBJ2-7
v_call: TRBV5-4
d_call: TRBD2

cdr3_aa: CASSFAWGLPSIGAFF
j_call: TRBJ1-1
v_call: TRBV28
d_call: NA

cdr3_aa: CASSQEASGIYEQYF
j_call: TRBJ2-7
v_call: TRBV3-1
d_call: TRBD2

cdr3_aa: CATAWLATDTQYF
j_call: TRBJ2-3
v_call: TRBV15
d_call: NA

cdr3_aa: CASSPPPGTYNEQFF
j_call: TRBJ2-1
v_call: TRBV9
d_call: NA

cdr3_aa: CASSSRPGTGDTDTQYF
j_call: TRBJ2-3
v_call: TRBV5-6
d_call: TRBD1

cdr3_aa: CASGPGPDFLEQYF
j_call: TRBJ2-7
v_call: TRBV4-1
d_call: NA

cdr3_aa: CASSLNPGLAGNNEQFF
j_call: TRBJ2-1
v_call: TRBV7-2
d_call: TRBD2

cdr3_aa: CASSRVGPGVGEQYF
j_call: TRBJ2-7
v_call: TRBV12-3/TRBV12-4
d_call: NA

cdr3_aa: CASSFGAMNTEAFF
j_call: TRBJ1-1
v_call: TRBV27
d_call: NA

cdr3_aa: CASSLSGTSYFYEQYF
j_call: TRBJ2-7
v_call: TRBV13
d_call: TRBD2

cdr3_aa: CASSFGQGYPPETQYF
j_call: TRBJ2-5
v_call: TRBV27
d_call: NA

cdr3_aa: CSVDDPTGDGYTF
j_call: TRBJ1-2
v_call: TRBV29-1
d_call: TRBD1

cdr3_aa: CASSLAGEANEKLFF
j_call: TRBJ1-4
v_call: TRBV7-9
d_call: NA

cdr3_aa: CASSWQETQYF
j_call: TRBJ2-5
v_call: TRBV5-6
d_call: NA

cdr3_aa: CASSQVVDTQYF
j_call: TRBJ2-3
v_call: TRBV14
d_call: NA

cdr3_aa: CASSQDGVGQPTGYGYTF
j_call: TRBJ1-2
v_call: TRBV3-1
d_call: NA

cdr3_aa: CSARDLAEGRRLTDTQYF
j_call: TRBJ2-3
v_call: TRBV20-1
d_call: NA

cdr3_aa: CASSLGESTDTQYF
j_call: TRBJ2-3
v_call: TRBV5-5
d_call: NA

cdr3_aa: CASKMASGSGWNIQYF
j_call: TRBJ2-4
v_call: TRBV27
d_call: TRBD2

cdr3_aa: CASSRAPDGYTF
j_call: TRBJ1-2
v_call: TRBV2
d_call: NA

cdr3_aa: CATSDLGTEAFF
j_call: TRBJ1-1
v_call: TRBV24-1
d_call: NA

cdr3_aa: CASSGTGGPSEQYF
j_call: TRBJ2-7
v_call: TRBV12-3/TRBV12-4
d_call: TRBD1

cdr3_aa: CASSLRQGETQYF
j_call: TRBJ2-5
v_call: TRBV11-2
d_call: NA

cdr3_aa: CASSWTSGPYNEQFF
j_call: TRBJ2-1
v_call: TRBV27
d_call: TRBD2

cdr3_aa: CASRDLAREGAAGELFF
j_call: TRBJ2-2
v_call: TRBV12-3/TRBV12-4
d_call: NA

cdr3_aa: CATSRYVAGERRGANVLTF
j_call: TRBJ2-6
v_call: TRBV15
d_call: NA

cdr3_aa: CASKTREEQETQYF
j_call: TRBJ2-5
v_call: TRBV5-1
d_call: TRBD2

cdr3_aa: CASSFTRGVNEQFF
j_call: TRBJ2-1
v_call: TRBV9
d_call: NA

cdr3_aa: CSVVDSGTSGRAGELFF
j_call: TRBJ2-2
v_call: TRBV29-1
d_call: TRBD2

cdr3_aa: CASSPGQINYGYTF
j_call: TRBJ1-2
v_call: TRBV19
d_call: TRBD1

cdr3_aa: CASSSLGAYEQYF
j_call: TRBJ2-7
v_call: TRBV5-4
d_call: NA

cdr3_aa: CASSWTGELFF
j_call: TRBJ2-2
v_call: TRBV11-3
d_call: NA